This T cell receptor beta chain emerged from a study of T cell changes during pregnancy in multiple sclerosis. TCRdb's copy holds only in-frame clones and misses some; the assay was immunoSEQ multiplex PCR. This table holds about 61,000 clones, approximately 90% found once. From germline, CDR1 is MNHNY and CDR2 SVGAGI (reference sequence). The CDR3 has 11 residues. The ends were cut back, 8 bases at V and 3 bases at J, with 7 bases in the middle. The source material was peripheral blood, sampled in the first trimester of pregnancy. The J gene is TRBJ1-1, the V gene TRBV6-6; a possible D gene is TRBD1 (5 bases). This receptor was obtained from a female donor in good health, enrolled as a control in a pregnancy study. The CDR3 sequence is CASQGDTEAFF. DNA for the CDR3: TGTGCCAGCCAAGGGGACACTGAAGCTTTCTTT.